The rows below give T cell receptor beta chains drawn from one sample of a study of blood T cells in healthy people across ages. One entry per CDR3 protein, called by TCRdb with MiXCR from the 5' RACE reads. The top ten hold less than 9% of the sample, which has 500,000 to 550,000 distinct CDR3 sequences, approximately 25% seen once. The sample also formed part of further work on T cells of mothers and their children.

The material sequenced was blood. These receptors came from a boy younger than 18 in good health. Both conserved end residues are part of each CDR3. D genes are given only for firm matches. Size tells how often a clone was seen (once, few, many) or the class of an expanded clone, and some rows leave it out.

J gene	D gene	V gene	clone size	CDR3 protein	CDR3 DNA
TRBJ1-2	.	TRBV20-1	many	CSASLGDGYTF	TGCAGTGCTTCTCTGGGGGATGGCTACACCTTC
TRBJ1-1	.	TRBV20-1	many	CSARDRALYGLNQGRVTEAFF	TGCAGTGCTAGAGATCGGGCTCTCTATGGACTTAATCAGGGAAGGGTCACTGAAGCTTTCTTT
TRBJ2-1	.	TRBV9	few	CASSGTSSHEQFF	TGTGCCAGCAGCGGCACTAGCTCCCATGAGCAGTTCTTC
TRBJ1-2	.	TRBV18	few	CASSPNAGQLGYGYTF	TGTGCCAGCTCACCGAACGCAGGACAGCTAGGCTATGGCTACACCTTC
TRBJ2-5	.	TRBV7-9	.	CASSLILGERAQETQYF	TGTGCCAGCAGCCTAATTCTGGGAGAGAGAGCCCAAGAGACCCAGTACTTC
TRBJ2-5	.	TRBV11-2	.	CASSLSGQPQETQYF	TGTGCCAGCAGCTTATCGGGGCAGCCCCAAGAGACCCAGTACTTC
TRBJ2-5	.	TRBV15	few	CATRRQGETQYF	TGTGCCACCAGGCGGCAGGGAGAGACCCAGTACTTC
TRBJ2-1	.	TRBV6-6	few	CASRRGGGSYNEQFF	TGTGCCAGCAGAAGGGGAGGCGGCTCCTACAATGAGCAGTTCTTC
TRBJ2-6	.	TRBV4-1	few	CASSHPGRGPGANVLTF	TGCGCCAGCAGCCATCCCGGCCGTGGGCCTGGGGCCAACGTCCTGACTTTC
TRBJ2-3	TRBD2	TRBV12-3/TRBV12-4	.	CASSRTSGLSTDTQYF	TGTGCCAGCAGTAGGACTAGCGGACTGAGCACAGATACGCAGTATTTT
TRBJ2-7	.	TRBV11-2	few	CASSFGRGVYEQYF	TGTGCCAGCAGCTTCGGCAGGGGGGTCTACGAGCAGTACTTC
TRBJ2-7	TRBD2	TRBV3-1	few	CASSPGTSGIGSYEQYF	TGTGCCAGCAGCCCCGGGACTAGCGGGATAGGCTCCTACGAGCAGTACTTC
TRBJ2-5	.	TRBV10-3	many	CAISESTETQYF	TGTGCCATCAGTGAGTCGACAGAGACCCAGTACTTC
TRBJ2-1	TRBD1	TRBV4-3	.	CASSQDGGQTFNEQFF	TGCGCCAGCAGCCAAGATGGGGGACAGACGTTCAATGAGCAGTTCTTC
TRBJ2-7	TRBD1	TRBV28	.	CASNGGQAVHEQYF	TGTGCCAGCAATGGGGGACAGGCCGTCCACGAGCAGTACTTC
TRBJ2-7	TRBD2	TRBV19	few	CASRGLAGDQYF	TGTGCCAGTCGAGGACTAGCGGGAGATCAGTACTTC
TRBJ2-7	TRBD2	TRBV28	.	CASSDTSGPYEQYF	TGTGCCAGCAGTGATACTAGCGGACCCTACGAGCAGTACTTC
TRBJ2-3	TRBD2	TRBV28	few	CASSLQAGETDTQYF	TGTGCCAGCAGTTTACAAGCGGGGGAGACAGATACGCAGTATTTT
TRBJ2-7	TRBD1	TRBV4-3	few	CASSQGTGFTYEQYF	TGCGCCAGCAGCCAAGGGACAGGGTTTACCTACGAGCAGTACTTC
TRBJ1-1	.	TRBV3-1	.	CAGSQEAGLNSEAFF	TGTGCCGGCAGCCAAGAAGCAGGGTTGAACTCTGAAGCTTTCTTT
TRBJ1-2	TRBD1	TRBV28	.	CASSLIGTARSDYGYTF	TGTGCCAGCAGTTTAATCGGGACAGCCCGGTCGGACTATGGCTACACCTTC
TRBJ1-1	.	TRBV20-1	few	CSARGAADTEAFF	TGCAGTGCTAGGGGGGCTGCGGACACTGAAGCTTTCTTT
TRBJ1-1	TRBD1	TRBV6-6	.	CASSGTGGIVDEAFF	TGTGCCAGCAGCGGGACAGGGGGCATTGTGGATGAAGCTTTCTTT
TRBJ2-7	.	TRBV29-1	few	CSVEGLGGLEQYF	TGCAGCGTTGAAGGACTAGGAGGGCTCGAGCAGTACTTC
TRBJ1-4	TRBD1	TRBV7-6	few	CASSPDRAMEKLFF	TGTGCCAGCAGCCCCGACAGGGCAATGGAAAAACTGTTTTTT
TRBJ2-1	TRBD2	TRBV24-1	.	CATSVETSGRWSSYNEQFF	TGTGCCACCAGTGTGGAAACTAGCGGGAGGTGGAGCTCCTACAATGAGCAGTTCTTC